Below are 18 T cell receptor beta chains sequenced from a single sample in a study of early T cells in non-severe SARS-CoV-2 infection. TCRdb reprocessed the 5' RACE reads via MiXCR and lists one record per CDR3 protein. The sample shows around 70,000 distinct CDR3 sequences, 10% to 15% of them seen only once. The specimen was whole blood. Receptor source: an adult who was a healthcare worker with PCR-confirmed SARS-CoV-2 infection or an uninfected control (not recorded which).

This clonotype was detected many times. CDR3: CASSLAVGLFNEQFF. The DNA of the CDR3 is TGTGCCAGCAGCTTAGCTGTGGGTCTCTTCAATGAGCAGTTCTTC. The chain links TRBV7-2 to TRBJ2-1; D is unclear. Germline lookup yields CDR1 SGHTA and CDR2 FQGNSA. The CDR3 spans 15 residues. Trimming took off 0 bases at V and 6 bases at J, with 12 bases between the two ends.

This clonotype showed up many times. This sequence joins TRBV29-1 and TRBJ2-3; TRBD1 is a possible D gene (6 bases). V was shortened by 6 bases and J by 1 base, with 20 bases between the two germline ends. The CDR3 spans 16 residues. Germline assignment: CDR1 SQVTM and CDR2 ANQGSEA. The CDR3 loop is CSVARDTSRGTDTQYF. CDR3 nucleotide sequence: TGCAGCGTCGCTCGGGACACCTCCCGGGGCACAGATACGCAGTATTTT.

The rearrangement links TRBV9 to TRBJ2-5; 7 bases agree with TRBD1. V shed 3 bases, J shed 5 bases, and the junction held 7 bases outside the gene matches. Germline V gives CDR1 SGDLS, CDR2 YYNGEE. The CDR3 sequence is 14 residues long. The CDR3: CASSAGQAAETQYF. As DNA, the CDR3 is TGTGCCAGCAGCGCCGGACAGGCCGCGGAGACCCAGTACTTC.

The chain combines TRBV3-1 with TRBJ1-6; D remains ambiguous. CDR1 is LGHDT, CDR2 YNNKEL, per germline (reference sequence). The CDR3 runs to 12 residues. V lost 4 bases and J lost 10, with 8 bases in between. The CDR3 coding sequence is TGTGCCAGCAGCCGACCGATGTCACCCCTCCACTTT. It codes for CASSRPMSPLHF.

There are a few counts of this clonotype. V is TRBV19 and J is TRBJ2-1, with 8 bases fitting TRBD2. CDR1 is LNHDA, CDR2 SQIVND, per germline (reference sequence). The CDR3 is 15 residues long. With V trimmed by 5 bases and J by 7 bases, 10 bases remained unmatched. The CDR3 nucleotides read TGTGCCAGTAGTGCCGGGACTAGGCGGATTAATGAGCAGTTCTTC. This encodes CASSAGTRRINEQFF.

In this sample, this clonotype turned up a few times. This chain connects TRBV7-6 to TRBJ2-1, with 11 bases identical to TRBD2. Trimming took 2 bases from V and 8 from J; bases not matched to a gene: 8. The germline gives CDR1 SGHVS, CDR2 FNYEAQ. The CDR3 is 16 residues long. As DNA, the CDR3 is TGTGCCAGCAGCTTAACTAGCGGGAGCGGGGTAGATGAGCAGTTCTTC. As protein: CASSLTSGSGVDEQFF.

In the case of this clonotype: A much larger clone differs from this one at a single base, so this may be a read error. The chain is built from TRBV7-6 and TRBJ1-1; D not certain. This CDR3 is 13 amino acids long. Germline V gene lookup returns CDR1 SGHVS and CDR2 FNYEAQ. This CDR3 reads CTSRWMSNTEAFF. In DNA form, the CDR3 reads TGTACCAGCAGGTGGATGTCGAACACTGAAGCTTTCTTT.

The chain employs TRBV11-2 and TRBJ1-1; possible D gene TRBD1, 5 bases. Looked up from germline, CDR1 is SGHAT and CDR2 is FQNNGV. Between the trimmed V and J ends, which lost 2 bases and 3 bases, there was a span of 13 bases. This CDR3 has 15 amino acids. This CDR3 is CASSLPRAGDTEAFF. In DNA, the CDR3 is TGTGCCAGCAGCTTACCCAGGGCGGGGGACACTGAAGCTTTCTTT. Looking up the rest from reference TRBV11-2 and TRBJ1-1 gives the full variable domain: EAGVAQSPRYKIIEKRQSVAFWCNPISGHATLYWYQQILGQGPKLLIQFQNNGVVDDSQLPKDRFSAERLKGVDSTLKIQPAKLEDSAVYLCASSLPRAGDTEAFFGQGTRLTVV.

This clonotype was picked up a small number of times. The chain has TRBV20-1 and TRBJ2-5; a weak D match, TRBD2 (5 bases). Germline lookup yields CDR1 DFQATT and CDR2 SNEGSKA (reference sequence). There are 13 residues in the CDR3. Trimming took 6 bases from V and 1 from J, leaving 12 bases between them. CDR3 nucleotides: TGCAGTGCCCCTAGCCTGGGCCAAGAGACCCAGTACTTC. It is translated as CSAPSLGQETQYF.

This clonotype was picked up a small number of times. V usage is TRBV2 and J usage is TRBJ2-7, with D tentatively TRBD1 (5 bases). Between the trimmed V and J ends, which lost 1 base and 4 bases, there was a span of 14 bases. The CDR3 is made up of 15 amino acids. Germline values: CDR1 SNHLY, CDR2 FYNNEI. The CDR3 DNA is TGTGCCAGCAGTGAAGAGGGCAGGGCTTGGTACGAGCAGTACTTC. Protein: CASSEEGRAWYEQYF.

In its sample, this clonotype was seen many times. V is TRBV7-9 and J is TRBJ2-5, with 9 bases that match TRBD2. V trimming: 4 bases; J trimming: 2 bases; junction bases outside the gene matches: 2. The CDR3 length is 14 residues. The germline V gene encodes CDR1 SEHNR and CDR2 FQNEAQ (reference sequence). The CDR3 reads CASSWTSAQETQYF. CDR3 nucleotide sequence: TGTGCCAGCAGCTGGACTAGCGCGCAAGAGACCCAGTACTTC.

Only a few counts were recorded for this clonotype. The genes are TRBV7-9 and TRBJ2-2; D unclear. The CDR3 has 15 amino acids. V lost 5 bases and J lost 5, with 15 bases in between. In germline, CDR1 is SEHNR, CDR2 FQNEAQ (reference sequence). The CDR3 coding sequence is TGTGCCAGCAGCCCGGAATGGGCGGAGACCGGGGAGCTGTTTTTT. Translating gives CASSPEWAETGELFF. The whole variable domain, remainder taken from reference TRBV7-9 and TRBJ2-2, is DTGVSQNPRHKITKRGQNVTFRCDPISEHNRLYWYRQTLGQGPEFLTYFQNEAQLEKSRLLSDRFSAERPKGSFSTLEIQRTEQGDSAMYLCASSPEWAETGELFFGEGSRLTVL.

This clonotype was seen many times. The J gene is TRBJ1-1, the V gene TRBV29-1, with 7 bases identical to TRBD1. With V trimmed by 4 bases and J by 9 bases, 14 bases remained unmatched. The CDR3 length is 14 residues. Germline assignment: CDR1 SQVTM and CDR2 ANQGSEA. As DNA, the CDR3 is TGCAGCGTTGGACTAGGGGAGGGGGCTTCGAAAGCTTTCTTT. Encoded protein: CSVGLGEGASKAFF.

In this sample, this clonotype turned up a few times. The V call is TRBV11-3, the J call TRBJ1-1; no firm D call. This CDR3 region has 13 residues. Germline V gene data show CDR1 as SGHNT and CDR2 as YENEEA. Trimming removed 9 bases at V and 0 bases at J, with 11 bases between. The CDR3 is CASFNRMNTEAFF. CDR3 DNA: TGTGCCAGTTTTAACAGAATGAACACTGAAGCTTTCTTT. Together with reference TRBV11-3 and TRBJ1-1, the CDR3 gives the full variable domain: EAGVVQSPRYKIIEKKQPVAFWCNPISGHNTLYWYLQNLGQGPELLIRYENEEAVDDSQLPKDRFSAERLKGVDSTLKIQPAELGDSAVYLCASFNRMNTEAFFGQGTRLTVV.

This clonotype was counted many times. The chain recombines TRBV12-3 or TRBV12-4 with TRBJ2-1; a weak D match, TRBD2 (5 bases). V lost 3 bases to trimming and J lost 5 bases, with 17 bases between them. The CDR3 is 16 amino acids. DNA of the CDR3: TGTGCCAGCAGTTTTTCCGCTAGCATCACGAACAATGAGCAGTTCTTC. It encodes CASSFSASITNNEQFF.

Ten or more counts support this clonotype. The gene calls are TRBV20-1 and TRBJ2-7; perhaps TRBD2 as D (7 bases). V dropped 5 bases and J dropped 5 bases, with 16 bases sitting between them. CDR1 DFQATT and CDR2 SNEGSKA come from the germline V gene (reference sequence). This CDR3 region has 13 residues. The CDR3 loop reads CSAAEGGSDEQYF. CDR3 bases: TGCAGTGCTGCAGAGGGGGGGAGCGACGAGCAGTACTTC.

This chain uses TRBV7-2 with TRBJ2-5; 7 bases fit TRBD2. The CDR3 covers 17 residues. CDR1 and CDR2 from the germline V gene are SGHTA and FQGNSA. J gave up 0 bases and V 1 base, and 8 bases lay outside the gene matches. CDR3 sequence: CASSLELSSGNQETQYF. The DNA of the CDR3 is TGTGCCAGCAGCTTAGAGCTGTCTAGCGGAAACCAAGAGACCCAGTACTTC.

This clonotype occurred many times. This chain joins TRBV12-3 or TRBV12-4 and TRBJ2-7; 14 nucleotides match TRBD2. CDR3 length equals 14 residues. The V gene end was trimmed by 4 bases and the J gene end by 6 bases; junction bases not matched to a gene: 2. CDR3 nucleotides: TGTGCCAGCAGTTCGGGACTAGCGGGAGTCGAGCAGTACTTC. Amino acids: CASSSGLAGVEQYF.